The 21 T cell receptor beta chains in this list originate from one sample, sequenced in a study of blood T cell repertoires in COVID-19. Libraries were prepared by immunoSEQ multiplex PCR; TCRdb keeps only in-frame clonotypes and omits some of them. The table has roughly 250,000 clones, 84% seen once. The sample comprised peripheral blood. The source of these receptors is a middle-aged man with acute or convalescent COVID-19.

The chain uses TRBV27 and TRBJ2-7; D perhaps matches TRBD1 (6 bases). The germline V gene has CDR1 MNHEY and CDR2 SMNVEV (reference sequence). The CDR3 has 13 residues. V lost 8 bases to trimming and J lost 2 bases, with 13 bases between them. The CDR3 protein is CASWSRGAYEQYF. The CDR3 region has the DNA TGTGCCAGCTGGAGCAGGGGAGCCTACGAGCAGTACTTC.

The chain links TRBV6-5 to TRBJ1-2; no reliable D call. V lost 6 bases to trimming and J lost 6 bases, with 14 bases between them. The CDR3 is 13 residues long. In germline, CDR1 is MNHEY, CDR2 SVGAGI. The DNA of the CDR3 is TGTGCCAGCAGAGGAGGGTTCCGTAATGGCTACACCTTC. It is translated as CASRGGFRNGYTF.

The chain is built from TRBV6-5 and TRBJ2-5; 7 bases agree with TRBD2. The CDR3 length is 15 residues. Germline lookup yields CDR1 MNHEY and CDR2 SVGAGI. Unmatched junction bases numbered 4, after V lost 0 bases and J lost 3 bases. The CDR3 reads CASSYSGGREETQYF. CDR3 nucleotide sequence: TGTGCCAGCAGTTACTCGGGAGGGAGGGAAGAGACCCAGTACTTC.

The chain recombines TRBV29-1 with TRBJ2-1, with D perhaps matching TRBD2 (5 bases). The germline gives CDR1 SQVTM, CDR2 ANQGSEA. The length of the CDR3 is 12 residues. Trimming shortened V by 7 bases and J by 5 bases, and 12 bases separated the two germline ends. For the CDR3, the DNA is TGCAGCGCCACGCCGGGGAACAATGAGCAGTTCTTC. Its protein is CSATPGNNEQFF.

The V call is TRBV27, the J call TRBJ2-1, with D uncertain. Germline CDR1 and CDR2: MNHEY and SMNVEV (reference sequence). V was trimmed by 4 bases and J by 2 bases, leaving 12 bases between them. This CDR3 region has 15 residues. CDR3 nucleotides: TGTGCCAGCAGTTCCAACTATGAGACCTACAATGAGCAGTTCTTC. Translation gives CASSSNYETYNEQFF.

CDR3 nucleotide sequence: TGTGCCAGCAGGCTCGGGGGGAGCTCCTACAATGAGCAGTTCTTC. It encodes CASRLGGSSYNEQFF. The chain employs TRBV11-1 and TRBJ2-1; 7 positions match TRBD2. V lost 6 bases and J lost 0; bases outside the gene matches: 5. The CDR3 has 15 amino acids. Germline CDR1 SGHAT, CDR2 FQDESV (reference sequence).

Only one count was recorded for this clone. The chain joins TRBV5-4 to TRBJ1-3, with D unclear. Germline loops: CDR1 SGHNT, CDR2 YYREEE (reference sequence). Between the trimmed V and J ends, which lost 5 bases and 3 bases, there was a span of 18 bases. The CDR3 has 16 residues. As DNA, the CDR3 is TGTGCCAGCAGTTCCAATCGAGGGCGTGGTGGAAACACCATATATTTT. Translated: CASSSNRGRGGNTIYF.

The chain joins TRBV30 to TRBJ1-2; D remains unclear. Germline V gene sequence: CDR1 GTSNPN, CDR2 SVGIG (reference sequence). V dropped 1 base and J dropped 4 bases, with 4 bases sitting between them. The CDR3 length is 11 residues. CDR3 sequence reads: CAWSESYGYTF. DNA for the CDR3: TGTGCCTGGAGTGAGAGCTATGGCTACACCTTC. The whole variable domain, remainder taken from reference TRBV30 and TRBJ1-2, is SQTIHQWPATLVQPVGSPLSLECTVEGTSNPNLYWYRQAAGRGLQLLFYSVGIGQISSEVPQNLSASRPQDRQFILSSKKLLLSDSGFYLCAWSESYGYTFGSGTRLTVV.

The chain couples TRBV10-2 to TRBJ1-1; no firm D call. Germline V CDR1 and CDR2: WSHSY, SAAADI. V lost 6 bases, J lost 3 bases, and 23 bases lay in between. This CDR3 has 17 amino acids. The CDR3 DNA reads TGCGCCAGCAGGCCGGACTTCGATGATAGAATGGACACTGAAGCTTTCTTT. Protein: CASRPDFDDRMDTEAFF.

This clone was seen more than once but under ten times. The chain carries TRBV15 and TRBJ1-5, with 7 bases lining up with TRBD1. Germline CDR1 and CDR2: LNHNV and YYDKDF (reference sequence). V lost 7 bases and J lost 2; bases outside the gene matches: 8. The CDR3 runs 15 residues. The CDR3 reads CATTLTGLGNQPQHF. CDR3 in DNA: TGTGCCACCACCTTGACAGGGTTGGGCAATCAGCCCCAGCATTTT.

CDR3 nucleotide sequence: TGTGCCAGCAGCTCCCTTTGGGCGCCGGCGGCTTTCTTT. Translated: CASSSLWAPAAFF. V and J are TRBV7-9 and TRBJ1-1; no clear D. Looked up from germline, CDR1 is SEHNR and CDR2 is FQNEAQ (reference sequence). Trimming cost V 4 bases and J 11 bases, with 17 bases left between them. This CDR3 is built from 13 residues.

CDR3 DNA: TGTGCCAGCAGGCAGGGGGTAAACACTGAAGCTTTCTTT. This codes for CASRQGVNTEAFF. V is TRBV4-2 and J is TRBJ1-1; TRBD1 aligns across 7 bases. Germline trimming cut 6 bases from V and 2 bases from J; bases unmatched to any gene: 3. This CDR3 is built from 13 residues. Germline CDR1 is LGHNA and CDR2 is YNFKEQ.

This clone was seen a single time. The chain recombines TRBV5-4 with TRBJ1-2; 10 nucleotides agree with TRBD1. Per germline, CDR1 SGHNT and CDR2 YYREEE (reference sequence). V was clipped by 3 bases and J by 7 bases; unmatched bases: 0. CDR3 length: 12 amino acids. For the CDR3, the DNA is TGTGCCAGCAGCTGGACAGGGGGTGGCTACACCTTC. Translating it yields CASSWTGGGYTF.

In this sample, this clone turned up a few times. This CDR3 is also generated by other DNA sequences in the sample. The chain has TRBV11-3 and TRBJ2-1; D is possibly TRBD2 (5 bases). Germline-derived CDR1 and CDR2 are SGHNT and YENEEA. The CDR3 covers 14 residues. The V end was cut by 4 bases, the J end by 4 bases, with 11 bases between. The CDR3: CASSSGLAYNEQFF. CDR3 in DNA: TGTGCCAGCAGCTCCGGACTCGCATACAATGAGCAGTTCTTC.

The chain combines TRBV19 with TRBJ2-3; tentatively, D is TRBD2 (6 bases). With 3 bases removed from V and 8 bases from J, the gap between germline ends came to 18 bases. Germline lookup yields CDR1 LNHDA and CDR2 SQIVND (reference sequence). The CDR3 has 15 amino acids. CDR3 DNA sequence: TGTGCCAGTAGTATCCGGCCCAGCCCCGGGGGTACGCAGTATTTT. Protein product: CASSIRPSPGGTQYF.

This clone showed up just a few times. V gene TRBV12-3 or TRBV12-4 combines with J gene TRBJ2-5; perhaps TRBD1 as D (6 bases). V was shortened by 5 bases and J by 8 bases, with 12 bases between the two germline ends. This CDR3 is 12 amino acids long. The CDR3 DNA sequence: TGTGCCAGCAGTGGATACAGGGAAACCCAGTACTTC. Encoded protein: CASSGYRETQYF.

The gene calls are TRBV9 and TRBJ2-1, with a possible D match to TRBD2 (5 bases). CDR3 length: 14 residues. Germline V gene lookup returns CDR1 SGDLS and CDR2 YYNGEE. The V and J ends lost 3 bases and 8 bases respectively, with 15 bases between them. The CDR3 is CASSATPQDYEQFF. The CDR3 bases are TGTGCCAGCAGCGCCACCCCTCAGGACTATGAGCAGTTCTTC.

This clone has only a few counts. The chain joins TRBV5-1 to TRBJ2-5; 9 nucleotides align to TRBD1. The CDR3 has 15 amino acids. Germline lookup yields CDR1 SGHRS and CDR2 YFSETQ. The V segment lost 1 base and the J segment 5 bases; nucleotides outside the gene matches: 6. CDR3 coding DNA: TGCGCCAGCAGCTTGACGGGACAGGGAAGCGAGACCCAGTACTTC. This sequence encodes CASSLTGQGSETQYF. The full variable domain, in which reference TRBV5-1 and TRBJ2-5 provide the parts outside the CDR3, is KAGVTQTPRYLIKTRGQQVTLSCSPISGHRSVSWYQQTPGQGLQFLFEYFSETQRNKGNFPGRFSGRQFSNSRSEMNVSTLELGDSALYLCASSLTGQGSETQYFGPGTRLLVL.

This clone appeared once. The gene calls are TRBV7-8 and TRBJ1-2; 7 positions match TRBD1. The CDR3 contains 15 residues. V trimming: 5 bases; J trimming: 0 bases; junction bases outside the gene matches: 6. Germline V lookup: CDR1 SGHVS, CDR2 FQNEAQ. The CDR3 is CASSQGQAPNYGYTF. The DNA for the CDR3 is TGTGCCAGCAGCCAAGGACAGGCTCCTAACTATGGCTACACCTTC.

The chain employs TRBV19 and TRBJ2-2; no reliable D call. Trimming left V 3 bases short and J 4 bases short, with 12 bases between. CDR3 length equals 15 residues. The germline V gene has CDR1 LNHDA and CDR2 SQIVND (reference sequence). CDR3 protein: CASSILPGFTGELFF. CDR3 bases: TGTGCCAGTAGTATCTTACCCGGTTTCACCGGGGAGCTGTTTTTT. The whole variable domain, filled in from reference TRBV19 and TRBJ2-2, reads DGGITQSPKYLFRKEGQNVTLSCEQNLNHDAMYWYRQDPGQGLRLIYYSQIVNDFQKGDIAEGYSVSREKKESFPLTVTSAQKNPTAFYLCASSILPGFTGELFFGEGSRLTVL.

The chain joins TRBV11-2 to TRBJ2-1; D is undetermined. This CDR3 spans 14 amino acids. V dropped 2 bases and J dropped 15 bases, with 20 bases sitting between them. The germline CDR1 and CDR2 sequences are SGHAT and FQNNGV. In nucleotides, the CDR3 is TGTGCCAGCAGCTTACCCAACCCGCCGAGTTTTGTGTTCTTC. This gives the protein CASSLPNPPSFVFF.